A selection of T cell receptor beta chains follows, all from one sample in a study of cytotoxic CD8 clonotypes in ibrutinib-treated CLL. This table comes from immunoSEQ multiplex PCR, and its TCRdb copy is limited to in-frame clones, with some not included. The sample shows around 250,000 clones, 70% of them seen only once. This specimen was PBMCs, taken after 24 months of ibrutinib treatment. Every receptor here comes from a human donor with chronic lymphocytic leukemia. Each CDR3 is given with its conserved first and last residue. The order of the fields is clone size, V gene, D gene, J gene, CDR3 protein, CDR3 DNA. The D gene is left open where the match is weak. Not every row has a clone size; where given, it reads once, few, many or a size class.

>-|TRBV10-3|-|TRBJ2-7
CAISESVEQYF
TGTGCCATCAGTGAGTCAGTCGAGCAGTACTTC
>-|TRBV9|TRBD1|TRBJ2-3
CASSSGQGRTDTQYF
TGTGCCAGCAGCTCAGGACAGGGGCGCACAGATACGCAGTATTTT
>-|TRBV5-8|-|TRBJ2-5
CASSLDGETQYF
TGTGCCAGCAGCTTGGACGGCGAGACCCAGTACTTC
>-|TRBV12-5|TRBD2|TRBJ2-1
CASGWAASGWGNEQFF
TGTGCTAGTGGTTGGGCGGCTAGCGGATGGGGGAATGAGCAGTTCTTC
>-|TRBV2|-|TRBJ1-1
CASSFQGNTEAFF
TGTGCCAGCAGTTTTCAGGGGAACACTGAAGCTTTCTTT
>-|TRBV2|-|TRBJ1-4
CASSELPIAGGESTNEKLFF
TGTGCCAGCAGTGAACTCCCTATAGCAGGCGGCGAATCAACTAATGAAAAACTGTTTTTT
>-|TRBV9|TRBD1|TRBJ1-4
CASSGRQGSEKLFF
TGTGCCAGCAGCGGACGACAGGGAAGTGAAAAACTGTTTTTT
>-|TRBV19|-|TRBJ2-2
CASTDKGAGELFF
TGTGCCAGTACTGACAAAGGGGCCGGGGAGCTGTTTTTT
>-|TRBV13|TRBD2|TRBJ2-7
CASSSGGSSYEQYF
TGTGCCAGCAGCTCCGGGGGGAGCTCCTACGAGCAGTACTTC
>few|TRBV28|-|TRBJ1-5
CASSFRLSGNQPQHF
TGTGCCAGCAGTTTCCGGCTCTCGGGCAATCAGCCCCAGCATTTT
>-|TRBV2|-|TRBJ2-7
CASRQDLDYEQYF
TGTGCCAGCAGACAGGACTTGGACTACGAGCAGTACTTC
>-|TRBV4-1|-|TRBJ2-7
CASSQGLSSYEQYF
TGCGCCAGCAGCCAAGGTCTGAGCTCCTACGAGCAGTACTTC
>-|TRBV25-1|-|TRBJ1-3
CASSTGVSGNTIYF
TGTGCCAGCAGTACGGGGGTCTCTGGAAACACCATATATTTT
>once|TRBV27|-|TRBJ2-7
CASSLSRDYEQYF
TGTGCCAGCAGTTTATCGAGGGACTACGAGCAGTACTTC
>few|TRBV11-3|-|TRBJ2-2
CASSLLYTGELFF
TGTGCCAGCAGCTTACTATACACCGGGGAGCTGTTTTTT